This T cell receptor (beta chain) was observed in a study of blood T cell repertoires in COVID-19. Background on the study: The origin of the acute and convalescent COVID-19 samples was the United States, Italy and Spain. PBMCs, B-cell-depleted T cells, or T cells were the source of the cDNA or gDNA that made up the material.

How the authors handled the data: Researchers report that nucleated cell counts were estimated from reference gene primer amplification. The method was immunoSEQ multiplex PCR; TCRdb's version includes in-frame clones alone and lacks a portion of them. V and J calls and clone size are those listed in that table; D and trimming were worked out from the DNA. The table includes 150,000 to 200,000 clones, around nine tenths detected once. With V trimmed by 4 bases and J by 4 bases, 11 bases remained unmatched. The CDR3 has 15 residues. Germline CDR1 reads SGHTS; CDR2 reads YDEGEE. The sample consisted of peripheral blood. The origin of this receptor is a man aged 50 to 60 who had recovered from COVID-19. The genes are TRBV5-8 and TRBJ2-7; 7 bases fit TRBD1. CDR3 loop: CASSHTTGWSYEQYF. CDR3 nucleotide sequence: TGTGCCAGCAGCCACACGACAGGGTGGAGTTACGAGCAGTACTTC. Looking up the rest from reference TRBV5-8 and TRBJ2-7 gives the full variable domain: EAGVTQSPTHLIKTRGQQATLRCSPISGHTSVYWYQQALGLGLQFLLWYDEGEERNRGNFPPRFSGRQFPNYSSELNVNALELEDSALYLCASSHTTGWSYEQYFGPGTRLTVT.